This T cell receptor beta chain came from a study of T cell responses to AZD1222 COVID-19 vaccine. With 3 bases removed from V and 4 bases from J, the gap between germline ends came to 9 bases. Germline V gene lookup returns CDR1 MDHEN and CDR2 SYDVKM. The CDR3 has 13 amino acids. Points from the study as a whole: Reports indicate that nearly half of spike-specific TCRs are directed at unmutated variant regions. Spike as a whole was targeted by vaccine-associated CD4 TCRs, dominant at 160-218 and 743-854. The repertoires were collected only after the peak T cell response.

Using immunoSEQ multiplex PCR, the repertoire was profiled, and TCRdb retains in-frame clones only, with some absent. The sample carries over 130,000 clones, roughly nine tenths recorded once. This clone was recorded once. Its antigen remains unidentified. V gene TRBV28 combines with J gene TRBJ1-2; no definite D call. The origin of this receptor is an adult who received the AZD1222 COVID-19 vaccine. The sequencing used peripheral blood, collected 28 days after the second AZD1222 dose. The DNA of the CDR3 is TGTGCCAGCAGTTTGGCCAGCCTCTATGGCTACACCTTC. Protein product: CASSLASLYGYTF.